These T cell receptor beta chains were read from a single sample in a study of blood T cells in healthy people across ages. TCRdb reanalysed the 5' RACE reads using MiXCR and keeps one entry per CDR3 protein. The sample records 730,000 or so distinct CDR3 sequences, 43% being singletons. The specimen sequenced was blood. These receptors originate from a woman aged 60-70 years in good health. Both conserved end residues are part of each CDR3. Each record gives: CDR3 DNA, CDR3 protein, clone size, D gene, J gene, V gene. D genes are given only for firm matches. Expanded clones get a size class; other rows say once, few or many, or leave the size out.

TGCAGTGCCCCTACCCGGGACAGGGGGCCTGATACGCAGTATTTT | CSAPTRDRGPDTQYF | once | TRBD1 | TRBJ2-3 | TRBV20-1
TGTGCCAGCAGCTCGGCGGGACTAGCGGGATACAATGAGCAGTACTTC | CASSSAGLAGYNEQYF | . | TRBD2 | TRBJ2-7 | TRBV7-9
TGTGCCAGCAGCCCTGACCGGGGGGCCCCCGGGGAGCTGTTTTTT | CASSPDRGAPGELFF | . | . | TRBJ2-2 | TRBV3-1
TGTGCCAGCAGCTTATCGGGACTACCAGGGGATGAGCAGTTCTTC | CASSLSGLPGDEQFF | . | . | TRBJ2-1 | TRBV7-6
TGTGCCACCAGCAGAGATCCCGACAGGGGGAAAGGTGAAGCTTTCTTT | CATSRDPDRGKGEAFF | few | TRBD1 | TRBJ1-1 | TRBV15
TGTGCCAGCAGACCGGGACAGGCCTACGAGCAGTACTTC | CASRPGQAYEQYF | . | TRBD1 | TRBJ2-7 | TRBV6-1
TGTGCCAGCAGTCTCGACGGGCAACTAGCCAAAAACATTCAGTACTTC | CASSLDGQLAKNIQYF | . | . | TRBJ2-4 | TRBV2
TGTGCCACCAGCAGAGATCTCACCGGGGCCACAGATACGCAGTATTTT | CATSRDLTGATDTQYF | . | . | TRBJ2-3 | TRBV15
TGTGCCAGCAGCCAAGAGGGGGCCGGCAAGCAGTACTTC | CASSQEGAGKQYF | . | . | TRBJ2-7 | TRBV14
TGTGCCAGCAGCCAAGGTCCTAGCGGGGGGGCCGACAATGAGCAGTACTTC | CASSQGPSGGADNEQYF | . | TRBD2 | TRBJ2-5 | TRBV3-1
TGTGCCAGCAGCTTGGCAGGGGCGAGGGGGACTGGGCAGTTCTTC | CASSLAGARGTGQFF | . | . | TRBJ2-1 | TRBV5-4
TGCGCCAGCACCCCACCGGACAGCTTAGGTTACGAGCAGTACTTC | CASTPPDSLGYEQYF | many | . | TRBJ2-7 | TRBV5-1
TGTGCCACCAGTGATTTGGGGGGGAACAATGAGCAGTTCTTC | CATSDLGGNNEQFF | . | . | TRBJ2-1 | TRBV24-1
TGCGCCAGCAGCCAAGAATCGGTCGGGGGACAGAAAAACTATGGCTACACCTTC | CASSQESVGGQKNYGYTF | . | TRBD1 | TRBJ1-2 | TRBV4-1
TGCGCCAGCAGCCCCGAGACAGGGGCAGAGACCCAGTACTTC | CASSPETGAETQYF | few | TRBD1 | TRBJ2-5 | TRBV5-1
TGTGCCAGCAGTGATAGGGGAGCCTATAATTCACCCCTCCACTTT | CASSDRGAYNSPLHF | . | . | TRBJ1-6 | TRBV12-3/TRBV12-4
TGCAGCGTTGAAAAGATTCATGAGCAGTTCTTC | CSVEKIHEQFF | few | . | TRBJ2-1 | TRBV29-1
TGTGCCAGCAGTTTATGGCGAGGCCAGAATGAGCAGTTCTTC | CASSLWRGQNEQFF | few | . | TRBJ2-1 | TRBV28
TGCAGTGCTAGAGGGACAGGGGCCAACGAGCAGTTCTTC | CSARGTGANEQFF | . | TRBD1 | TRBJ2-1 | TRBV20-1
TGTGCCACCAGCAGAATAGCGGGAGCACACTACAATGAGCAGTACTTC | CATSRIAGAHYNEQYF | once | TRBD2 | TRBJ2-7 | TRBV15
TGTGCCAGCACTACAGCACCCTGCGAGCAGTACTTC | CASTTAPCEQYF | once | . | TRBJ2-7 | TRBV6-2/TRBV6-3
TGTGCCGGAGCATACGAGCAGTACTTC | CAGAYEQYF | . | . | TRBJ2-7 | TRBV21-1
TGTGCCAGCGGACACAGGGGGCTGAACACCGGGGAGCTGTTTTTT | CASGHRGLNTGELFF | few | TRBD1 | TRBJ2-2 | TRBV6-2/TRBV6-3
TGTGCCAGCAGCTCCCTGCCTTCCTACGAGCAGTACTTC | CASSSLPSYEQYF | many | . | TRBJ2-7 | TRBV7-2
TGTGCCAGCAGCTTATCCCCCCTGAACAATGAGCAGTTCTTC | CASSLSPLNNEQFF | . | . | TRBJ2-1 | TRBV7-3
TGTGCCAGCAGTTCCGGGACAGGATCCCTTCAGCCCCAGCATTTT | CASSSGTGSLQPQHF | . | TRBD1 | TRBJ1-5 | TRBV6-6
TGTGCCAGCAGACCCGGACAGGGTATGGGAACCTACGAGCAGTACTTC | CASRPGQGMGTYEQYF | few | TRBD1 | TRBJ2-7 | TRBV6-6
TGTGCCAGCAGCTTAGGGAGAACCTATGGCTACACCTTC | CASSLGRTYGYTF | . | . | TRBJ1-2 | TRBV7-9
TGTGCCAGCAGCCCATGGGAGGGCATAGGCGAGCAGTACTTC | CASSPWEGIGEQYF | few | TRBD2 | TRBJ2-7 | TRBV7-2
TGTGCCAGCTCACCACAAGGGCTAGCGGGCGATGAGCAGTTCTTC | CASSPQGLAGDEQFF | few | TRBD2 | TRBJ2-1 | TRBV18
TGCGCCAGCAGCCAAGATCTAAGCGACTCCGGGGAGCTGTTTTTT | CASSQDLSDSGELFF | . | . | TRBJ2-2 | TRBV4-3
TGTGCCAGCGGCCCCAGGACAGGGGGCACCACCTACGAGCAGTACTTC | CASGPRTGGTTYEQYF | . | TRBD1 | TRBJ2-7 | TRBV13
TGTGCCAGCAGCGTAGCTAGCGGGAGCCCCACAGATACGCAGTATTTT | CASSVASGSPTDTQYF | . | TRBD2 | TRBJ2-3 | TRBV9
TGTGCCAGCAGCGAAGCAGACAAAATGAACACTGAAGCTTTCTTT | CASSEADKMNTEAFF | . | . | TRBJ1-1 | TRBV21-1
TGTGCCGGAAGACAGGGGAATGAGCAGTACTTC | CAGRQGNEQYF | . | TRBD1 | TRBJ2-7 | TRBV2
TGCAGTGCTAGCCCCTCAACCGGGAATAATTCACCCCTCCACTTT | CSASPSTGNNSPLHF | few | . | TRBJ1-6 | TRBV20-1
TGTGCCAGCAGCCAAGAAACCGAGCAGTACTTC | CASSQETEQYF | many | . | TRBJ2-7 | TRBV3-1
TGTGCCAGCAGCAAGGGACTAGCGCGCCAAGAGACCCAGTACTTC | CASSKGLARQETQYF | . | TRBD2 | TRBJ2-5 | TRBV11-3
TGTGCCAGCAGCTCCCTAGCGGGAGGGCCATACGAGCAGTTCTTC | CASSSLAGGPYEQFF | . | TRBD2 | TRBJ2-1 | TRBV7-3
TGCAGTGCTAGAGACCCTGGACTAGCGGGAGGGCCCGTCTACGAGCAGTACTTC | CSARDPGLAGGPVYEQYF | . | TRBD2 | TRBJ2-7 | TRBV20-1
TGTGCCACCGGGGACTGGACCGAGCAGTTCTTC | CATGDWTEQFF | few | . | TRBJ2-1 | TRBV24-1
TGTGCCAGCAGCCCCCAGGCAGGTGAACCCTATGGCTACACCTTC | CASSPQAGEPYGYTF | few | . | TRBJ1-2 | TRBV7-2
TGCAGCGCCCGACAGGGCGGCAATCAGCCCCAGCATTTT | CSARQGGNQPQHF | medium-sized | TRBD1 | TRBJ1-5 | TRBV29-1
TGTGCCAGCAGACCCGAGTGGGGGCGGTGGACAGATACGCAGTATTTT | CASRPEWGRWTDTQYF | few | . | TRBJ2-3 | TRBV6-5
TGTGCCAGCAGTCGGACGGGACATAGCACAGATACGCAGTATTTT | CASSRTGHSTDTQYF | . | . | TRBJ2-3 | TRBV6-2/TRBV6-3
TGCGCCAGCAGCTTGGGCTCGGGGGGCGCCTCTAATACGCAGTATTTT | CASSLGSGGASNTQYF | . | . | TRBJ2-3 | TRBV5-1
TGTGCCAGCAGCTTAACGAAGACAGGGGTACCCGGGGAGCTGTTTTTT | CASSLTKTGVPGELFF | . | TRBD1 | TRBJ2-2 | TRBV7-3
TGTGCCAGCGCTGACGTCCCGGGCAATGAGCAGTTCTTC | CASADVPGNEQFF | few | . | TRBJ2-1 | TRBV7-3
TGCGCCAGCAGCCCAGGGACGGACCTCTCCTACGAGCAGTACTTC | CASSPGTDLSYEQYF | . | . | TRBJ2-7 | TRBV5-1
TGTGCCAGCAGTGAGCTTGTGGTAGGGCAGGACTACGAGCAGTACTTC | CASSELVVGQDYEQYF | . | . | TRBJ2-7 | TRBV6-1
TGTGCCAGCAGTTCCGGGCCCGACACAGATACGCAGTATTTT | CASSSGPDTDTQYF | . | . | TRBJ2-3 | TRBV28
TGCAGCGTTGAAGCGCCGGGACCGGGGGGGAACTATGGCTACACCTTC | CSVEAPGPGGNYGYTF | few | . | TRBJ1-2 | TRBV29-1
TGTGCCAGCAGCCTCAGGACAGGGGGGACGGGGGAGCAGTTCTTC | CASSLRTGGTGEQFF | . | TRBD1 | TRBJ2-1 | TRBV7-6
TGTGCCAGCAGTTTAAGTCGGTGGAGCACAGATACGCAGTATTTT | CASSLSRWSTDTQYF | . | . | TRBJ2-3 | TRBV27
TGTGCCAGCAAGGAGGGGGGGCTTGGTAATCAGCCCCAGCATTTT | CASKEGGLGNQPQHF | . | . | TRBJ1-5 | TRBV6-2/TRBV6-3